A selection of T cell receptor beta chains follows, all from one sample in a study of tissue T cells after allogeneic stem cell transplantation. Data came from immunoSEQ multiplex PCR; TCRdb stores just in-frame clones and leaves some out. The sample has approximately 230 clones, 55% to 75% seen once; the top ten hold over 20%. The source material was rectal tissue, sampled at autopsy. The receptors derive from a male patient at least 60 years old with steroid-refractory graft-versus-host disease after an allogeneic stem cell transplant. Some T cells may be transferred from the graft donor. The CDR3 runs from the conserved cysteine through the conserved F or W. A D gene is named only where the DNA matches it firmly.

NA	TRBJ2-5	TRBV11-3	CASSPQGAGDQETQYF
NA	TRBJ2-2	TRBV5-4	CASIAENTGELFF
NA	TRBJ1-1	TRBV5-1	CASSLRQAVGLNTEAFF
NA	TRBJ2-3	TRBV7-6	CASSLTPEEGAFTDTQYF
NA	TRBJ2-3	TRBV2	CASSPMTASTDTQYF
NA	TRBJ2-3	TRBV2	CASKVPPDDTQYF
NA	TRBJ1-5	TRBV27	CASKDRGSNQPQHF
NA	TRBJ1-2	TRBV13	CASSSPTWYRGELNYGYTF
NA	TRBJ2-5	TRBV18	CASSPPGEETQYF
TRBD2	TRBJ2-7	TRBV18	CASLPAGGGYEQYF
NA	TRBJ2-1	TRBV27	CASSLSRDDNEQFF
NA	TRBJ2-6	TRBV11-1	CASRGMDSGANVLTF
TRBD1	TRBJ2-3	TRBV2	CASSAGTASTDTQYF
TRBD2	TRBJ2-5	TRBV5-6	CASSGGAGGGETQYF
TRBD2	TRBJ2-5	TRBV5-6	CARRLGAGGGETQYF
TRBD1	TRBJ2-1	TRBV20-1	CSASMSGGYNEQFF
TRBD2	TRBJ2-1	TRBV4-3	CASSEGLAGGNEQFF
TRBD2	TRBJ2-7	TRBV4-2	CASSQAPTSGTHQGEQYF
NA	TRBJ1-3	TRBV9	CASSGSASGNTIYF
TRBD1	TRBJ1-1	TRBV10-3	CATQGEAEAFF
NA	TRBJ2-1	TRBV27	CAVSRNYNEQFF
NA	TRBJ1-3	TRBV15	CATSRTFIRVPSGNTIYF
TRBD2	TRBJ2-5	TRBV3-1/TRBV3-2	CASTSGGERETQYF